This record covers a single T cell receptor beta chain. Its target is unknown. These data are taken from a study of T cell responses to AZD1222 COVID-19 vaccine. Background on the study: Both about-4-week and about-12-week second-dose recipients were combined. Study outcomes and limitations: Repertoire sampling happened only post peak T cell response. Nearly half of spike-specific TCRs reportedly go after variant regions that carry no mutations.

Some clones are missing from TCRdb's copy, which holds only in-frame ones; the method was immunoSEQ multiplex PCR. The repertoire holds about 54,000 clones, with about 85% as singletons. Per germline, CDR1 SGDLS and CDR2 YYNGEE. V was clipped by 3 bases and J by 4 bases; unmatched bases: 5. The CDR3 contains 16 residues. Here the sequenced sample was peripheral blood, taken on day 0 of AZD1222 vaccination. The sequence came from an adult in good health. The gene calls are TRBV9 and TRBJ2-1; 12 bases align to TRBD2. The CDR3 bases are TGTGCCAGCAGCGCCTGGCTAGCGGGGGGGTACAATGAGCAGTTCTTC. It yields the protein CASSAWLAGGYNEQFF.